This T cell receptor beta chain was recovered during a study of T cells in Graves' hyperthyroidism and ophthalmopathy (dated by TCRdb to about 2019). For the wider study: Peripheral blood samples were taken at the time of initial diagnosis, prior to any treatment. To identify TCR V-J signatures that set the groups apart, the researchers used a discovery cohort of 90 to 100 patients, made up of about 44 with Graves' ophthalmopathy and approximately 57 with stable Graves' hyperthyroidism. Prospective prediction of ophthalmopathy was tested in an independent validation cohort consisting of roughly 20 hyperthyroidism patients and around 16 patients who later progressed to ophthalmopathy. The 75 to 100 discovery patients were randomly divided into training and test sets at a 7:3 ratio. The study also compared thyroid tissue and blood T-cell repertoires from about six Graves' hyperthyroidism patients. After sampling, hyperthyroidism patients received methimazole starting at 30 mg daily, and ophthalmopathy patients received high-dose intravenous methylprednisolone. According to the paper, TCR Vbeta CDR3 sequencing was carried out on approximately 140 peripheral blood samples, which came from fewer than 50 ophthalmopathy, 75 to 80 hyperthyroidism and approximately 17 progressor patients. The full study reports these points: Most expanded thyroid clonotypes (frequency above 0.001) were also detected in blood, suggesting blood repertoires may reflect thyroid immune responses. No statistical method was used to set the sample size in advance, and investigators knew the group allocation. In validation, progression to ophthalmopathy was predicted by the model with almost 71% sensitivity and around 76% specificity, a median of around 5.9 months before onset. A model built on a 13 V-J signature distinguished ophthalmopathy from stable hyperthyroidism, reaching approximately 89% sensitivity and 81% to 83% specificity in cross-validation and 80%/75% in testing.

The TCR beta CDR3 regions were amplified from the RNA transcripts. The TCR CDR3 was subjected to a first round of RT-PCR using the HTBI primer set and the Qiagen OneStep RT-PCR kit. The libraries were constructed in a second round of multiplex PCR and then size-selected and purified. Sequencing of the libraries was done on an Illumina HiSeq2000 using paired-end 100 bp reads. Concerning the study's data processing: SOAPnuke was used to process the raw data, throwing out any read that contained adapters or uncalled bases, had a mean Phred below 15, or lacked an exact constant-primer or identifier match. High-quality paired reads were merged with COPE v1.2.5, and unique nucleotide sequences were defined as clonotypes. Clonotypes were aligned to IMGT TRBV, TRBD and TRBJ reference segments using MiTCR v1.1. Only V-J combinations with frequency above 0.0001, covering roughly 99% of repertoires, were analysed. The TCS score was defined as the ratio of F50 (clonal expansion) to E x V (chaos), calculated using BLOSUM62-based TCRdist between CDR3 peptides within each V-J. Welch's t-statistics and random forest reduced some 510 V-J features to about 13, which were used in a naive Bayes classifier (R e1071). TCRdb's own reprocessing of the public reads used fastp at Q25 and MiXCR and kept productive beta chains. When rows share a CDR3 protein, they turn into one entry using the most common DNA and genes. TCRdb's processing, not the study's, gives the V and J calls here. Across this sample there are about 530,000 distinct CDR3 sequences, with about a sixth seen only once. Around 17% of the sample is in the top ten clones.

V loses 4 bases, J loses 3 bases, and the germline ends lie 16 bases apart. CDR3 length: 15 amino acids, cysteine to phenylalanine. The CDR3 DNA has 45 bases and is translated from base 1. The germline V gene sets CDR1 to SGHDT and CDR2 to YYEEEE. This clonotype has ten or more counts. Its antigen is not yet known. No much larger clone is present one base from it, and per-base qualities are unavailable. Ophthalmopathy patients had moderately to severely active disease, with a Clinical Activity Score of 3 or more, a NOSPECS grade of 4 or more, and a disease duration of less than 3 months. Patients with uncontrolled infections, other autoimmune diseases, pregnancy or lactation were excluded. Diagnoses were established on the basis of clinical symptoms, serum thyroxine and TRAb, thyroid ultrasound, and orbital computed tomography. PBMCs were separated from about 10 ml of fresh peripheral blood using Ficoll-Paque density gradient centrifugation. Total RNA was extracted with Trizol reagent, and quality was checked on an Agilent 2100 Bioanalyzer.

Sequencing was carried out using blood. Here the chain combines TRBV5-6 and TRBJ2-5; a weak D assignment points to TRBD1 (5 bases agree). The origin of this receptor is a woman between 18 and 30 years old with Graves' ophthalmopathy. The CDR3 corresponds to CASSALGVGEETQYF. The sequenced DNA is TGTGCCAGCAGCGCCCTTGGAGTAGGGGAAGAGACCCAGTACTTC.